Given below is one T cell receptor beta chain in context. The sample comes from a study of T-cell reconstitution after alpha-beta-depleted transplantation in children. Unique molecular identifiers tagged the TCRbeta library. TCRdb reanalysed the PCR reads using MiXCR and keeps one entry per CDR3 protein. The sample has about 980,000 distinct CDR3 sequences; roughly 29% are singletons. The origin of this receptor is a boy less than two years old who had a stem cell transplant for SCID, so the T cells may come from the graft donor. The sample was PBMCs, mostly from graft donor cells, taken 360 days after TCRalphabeta/CD19-depleted stem cell transplant.

The CDR3 region is CASSLRDRGPLWEQYF. CDR3 nucleotides: TGTGCCAGCAGCTTGAGAGACAGGGGCCCGCTGTGGGAGCAGTACTTC. J is TRBJ2-7 and V is TRBV12-3 or TRBV12-4; 8 bases are a match to TRBD1. The trim removed 6 bases at V and 7 bases at J, leaving 17 bases unmatched. The CDR3 covers 16 residues.